These 6 T cell receptor beta chains were all obtained from the same sample, sequenced in a study of CD8 T cells in Susac syndrome. The RNA, about 0.5 to 1 ug, was put through reverse transcription using random hexamers. A single record per CDR3 protein comes from TCRdb applying MiXCR to the immunoSEQ multiplex PCR reads. The sample shows about 160,000 distinct CDR3 sequences, about 94% of them seen only once. Sequencing used CD4+ T cells from PBMCs. Every receptor here comes from a human donor in good health.

The chain combines TRBV29-1 with TRBJ1-1, with D hard to call. The germline V and J ends were trimmed by 4 bases and 1 base, with 4 bases remaining between them. CDR3 length: 11 amino acids. From germline, CDR1 is SQVTM and CDR2 ANQGSEA. The CDR3, as DNA: TGCAGCGTTGTGCGGAACACTGAAGCTTTCTTT. Translation gives CSVVRNTEAFF.

This chain joins TRBV9 and TRBJ2-1; 8 nucleotides agree with TRBD1. There are 16 residues in the CDR3. Per germline, CDR1 SGDLS and CDR2 YYNGEE. Losses at the gene ends were 1 base for V and 1 base for J; bases not matched to a gene: 4. CDR3 bases: TGTGCCAGCAGCGTAAGACAGGGGAGTTCCTACAATGAGCAGTTCTTC. Translated: CASSVRQGSSYNEQFF.

The chain recombines TRBV5-1 with TRBJ1-1, with D tentatively TRBD1 (5 bases). Germline CDR1 is SGHRS and CDR2 is YFSETQ. There are 14 residues in the CDR3. The V end lost 3 bases, the J end lost 0 bases, and 9 bases lay between the germline ends. CDR3 region: CASSWGRVNTEAFF. CDR3 DNA sequence: TGCGCCAGCAGCTGGGGACGGGTGAACACTGAAGCTTTCTTT.

The chain uses TRBV30 and TRBJ1-1; possibly TRBD1 for D (6 bases). V was cut by 4 bases and J by 0 bases, with 15 bases left in between. From germline, CDR1 is GTSNPN and CDR2 SVGIG (reference sequence). The CDR3 totals 15 residues. The CDR3: CAWMREGGLNTEAFF. Here the CDR3 DNA reads TGTGCCTGGATGCGTGAGGGGGGATTGAACACTGAAGCTTTCTTT. The complete variable domain, with remaining parts taken from reference TRBV30 and TRBJ1-1, reads SQTIHQWPATLVQPVGSPLSLECTVEGTSNPNLYWYRQAAGRGLQLLFYSVGIGQISSEVPQNLSASRPQDRQFILSSKKLLLSDSGFYLCAWMREGGLNTEAFFGQGTRLTVV.

The V call is TRBV29-1, the J call TRBJ1-2; maybe TRBD1 (6 bases). V was pared by 7 bases and J by 0 bases, with 15 bases between. The CDR3 loop spans 14 amino acids. Germline V gene data show CDR1 as SQVTM and CDR2 as ANQGSEA. CDR3: CSAPRGAANYGYTF. CDR3 bases: TGCAGCGCCCCGAGGGGGGCAGCTAACTATGGCTACACCTTC.

This chain joins TRBV7-3 and TRBJ2-2; D is ambiguous. Germline V gene data show CDR1 as SGHTA and CDR2 as FQGTGA. The V and J ends lost 5 bases and 1 base respectively, with 8 bases between them. The CDR3 is 14 amino acids. In DNA, the CDR3 is TGTGCCAGCAGCGAGGCAGGGAACACCGGGGAGCTGTTTTTT. Translated, it gives CASSEAGNTGELFF.